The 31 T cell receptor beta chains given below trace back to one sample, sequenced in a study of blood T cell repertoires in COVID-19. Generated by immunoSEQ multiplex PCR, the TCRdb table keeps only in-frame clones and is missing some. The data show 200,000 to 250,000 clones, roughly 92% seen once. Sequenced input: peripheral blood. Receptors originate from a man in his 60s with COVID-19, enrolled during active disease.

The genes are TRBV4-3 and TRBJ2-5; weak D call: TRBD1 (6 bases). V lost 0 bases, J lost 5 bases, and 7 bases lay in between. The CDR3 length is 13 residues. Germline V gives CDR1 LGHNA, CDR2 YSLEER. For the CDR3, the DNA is TGCGCCAGCAGCCAAGATCAGGGGGAGACCCAGTACTTC. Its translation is CASSQDQGETQYF.

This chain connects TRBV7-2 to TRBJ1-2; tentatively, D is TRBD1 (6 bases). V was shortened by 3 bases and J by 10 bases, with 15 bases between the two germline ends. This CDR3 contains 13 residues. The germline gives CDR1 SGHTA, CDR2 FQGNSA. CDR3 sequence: CASSFYQDRDYTF. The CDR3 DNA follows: TGTGCCAGCAGCTTCTACCAGGACAGAGACTACACCTTC.

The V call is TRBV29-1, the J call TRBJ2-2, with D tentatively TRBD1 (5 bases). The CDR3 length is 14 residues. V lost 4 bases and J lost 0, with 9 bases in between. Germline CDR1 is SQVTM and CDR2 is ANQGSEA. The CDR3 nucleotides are TGCAGCGTTGCGAAGGGGACGAACACCGGGGAGCTGTTTTTT. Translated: CSVAKGTNTGELFF.

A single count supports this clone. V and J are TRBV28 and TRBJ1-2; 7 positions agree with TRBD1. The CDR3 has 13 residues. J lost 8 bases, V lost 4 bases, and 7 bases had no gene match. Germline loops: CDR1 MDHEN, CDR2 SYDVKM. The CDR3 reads CASSSTGIIGYTF. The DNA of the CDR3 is TGTGCCAGCAGTTCGACAGGGATTATCGGCTACACCTTC.

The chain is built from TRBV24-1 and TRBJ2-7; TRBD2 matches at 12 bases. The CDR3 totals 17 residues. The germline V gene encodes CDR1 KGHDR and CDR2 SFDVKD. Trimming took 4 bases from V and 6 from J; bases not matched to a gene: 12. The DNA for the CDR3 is TGTGCCACCAGTGACCCCGCCGTACTAGCGGGAGGCGCCGAGCAGTACTTC. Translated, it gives CATSDPAVLAGGAEQYF.

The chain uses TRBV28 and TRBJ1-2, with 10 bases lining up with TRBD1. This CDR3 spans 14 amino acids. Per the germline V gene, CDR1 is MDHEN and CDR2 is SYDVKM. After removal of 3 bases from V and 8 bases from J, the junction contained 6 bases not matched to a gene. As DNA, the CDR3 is TGTGCCAGCAGTTTCGGACAGGGGGATTTAGGCTACACCTTC. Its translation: CASSFGQGDLGYTF.

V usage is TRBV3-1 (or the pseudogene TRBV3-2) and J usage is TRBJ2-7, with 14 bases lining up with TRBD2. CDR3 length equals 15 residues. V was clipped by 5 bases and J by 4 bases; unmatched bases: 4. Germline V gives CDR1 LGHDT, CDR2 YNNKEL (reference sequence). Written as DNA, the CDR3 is TGTGCCAGCAGCGCGGGACTAGCGGGGGATTACGAGCAGTACTTC. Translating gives CASSAGLAGDYEQYF.

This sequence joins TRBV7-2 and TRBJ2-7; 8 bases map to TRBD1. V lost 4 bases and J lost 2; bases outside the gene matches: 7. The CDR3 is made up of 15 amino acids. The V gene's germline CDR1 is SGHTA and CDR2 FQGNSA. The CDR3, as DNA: TGTGCCAGCAGCTCTACGGACAGGGTGGCCTACGAGCAGTACTTC. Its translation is CASSSTDRVAYEQYF.

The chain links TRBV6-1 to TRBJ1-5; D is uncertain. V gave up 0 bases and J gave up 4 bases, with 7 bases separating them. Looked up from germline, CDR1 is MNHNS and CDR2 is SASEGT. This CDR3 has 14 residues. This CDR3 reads CASSEAERNQPQHF. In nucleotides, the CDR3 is TGTGCCAGCAGTGAAGCAGAGAGGAATCAGCCCCAGCATTTT.

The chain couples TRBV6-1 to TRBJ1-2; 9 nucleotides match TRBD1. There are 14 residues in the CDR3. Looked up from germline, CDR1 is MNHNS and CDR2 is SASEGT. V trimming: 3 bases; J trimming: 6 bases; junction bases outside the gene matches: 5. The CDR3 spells CASSDRDRDDGYTF. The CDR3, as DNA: TGTGCCAGCAGTGATCGGGACAGGGACGATGGCTACACCTTC.

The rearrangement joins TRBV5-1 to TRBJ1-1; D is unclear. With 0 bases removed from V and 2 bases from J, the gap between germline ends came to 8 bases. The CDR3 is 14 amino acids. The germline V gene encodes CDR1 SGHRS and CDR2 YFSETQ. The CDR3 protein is CASSLGRLNTEAFF. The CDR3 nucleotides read TGCGCCAGCAGCTTGGGGCGGCTAAACACTGAAGCTTTCTTT. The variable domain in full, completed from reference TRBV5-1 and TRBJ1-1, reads KAGVTQTPRYLIKTRGQQVTLSCSPISGHRSVSWYQQTPGQGLQFLFEYFSETQRNKGNFPGRFSGRQFSNSRSEMNVSTLELGDSALYLCASSLGRLNTEAFFGQGTRLTVV.

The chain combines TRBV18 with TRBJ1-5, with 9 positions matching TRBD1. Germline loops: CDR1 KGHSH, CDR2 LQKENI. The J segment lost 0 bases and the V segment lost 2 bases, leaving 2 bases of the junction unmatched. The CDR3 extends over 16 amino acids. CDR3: CASSPADRGSNQPQHF. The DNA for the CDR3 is TGTGCCAGCTCACCAGCGGACAGGGGTAGCAATCAGCCCCAGCATTTT.

DNA for the CDR3: TGCGCCAGCAGTGGGGGGACTAGCGGGGGAACCTACAATGAGCAGTTCTTC. Encoded protein: CASSGGTSGGTYNEQFF. The chain recombines TRBV10-1 with TRBJ2-1; 14 bases are shared with TRBD2. The V gene end was trimmed by 4 bases and the J gene end by 2 bases; junction bases not matched to a gene: 4. Germline V gives CDR1 WNHNN, CDR2 SYGVQD (reference sequence). The CDR3 loop spans 17 amino acids.

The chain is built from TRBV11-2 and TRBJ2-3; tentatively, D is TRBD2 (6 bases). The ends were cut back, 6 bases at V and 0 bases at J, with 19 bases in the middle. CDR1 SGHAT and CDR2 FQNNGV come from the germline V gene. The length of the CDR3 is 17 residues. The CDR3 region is CASRGAGSGYSTDTQYF. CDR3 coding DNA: TGTGCCAGCAGAGGAGCGGGTAGCGGCTATAGCACAGATACGCAGTATTTT.

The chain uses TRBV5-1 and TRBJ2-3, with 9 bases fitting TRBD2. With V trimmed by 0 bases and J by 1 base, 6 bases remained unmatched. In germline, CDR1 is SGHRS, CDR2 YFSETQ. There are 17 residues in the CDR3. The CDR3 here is CASSLAPAGGGTDTQYF. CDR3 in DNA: TGCGCCAGCAGCTTGGCCCCAGCGGGAGGCGGCACAGATACGCAGTATTTT.

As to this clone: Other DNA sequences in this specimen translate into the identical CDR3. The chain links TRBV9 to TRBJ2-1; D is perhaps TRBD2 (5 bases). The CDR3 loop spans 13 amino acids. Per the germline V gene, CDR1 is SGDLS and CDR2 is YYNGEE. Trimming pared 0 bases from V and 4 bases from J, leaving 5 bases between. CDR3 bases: TGTGCCAGCAGCGTAGGGACTTACAATGAGCAGTTCTTC. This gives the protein CASSVGTYNEQFF.

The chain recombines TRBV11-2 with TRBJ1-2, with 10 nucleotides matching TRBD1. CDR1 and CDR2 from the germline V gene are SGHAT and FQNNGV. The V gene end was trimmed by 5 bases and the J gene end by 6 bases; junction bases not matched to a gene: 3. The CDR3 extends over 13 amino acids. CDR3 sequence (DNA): TGTGCCAGCAGCCAGACAGGGGGCCATGGCTACACCTTC. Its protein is CASSQTGGHGYTF.

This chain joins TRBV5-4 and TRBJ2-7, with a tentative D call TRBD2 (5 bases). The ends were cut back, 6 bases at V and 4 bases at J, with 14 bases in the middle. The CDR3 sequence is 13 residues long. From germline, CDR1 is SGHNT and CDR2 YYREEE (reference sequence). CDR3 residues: CASKSGSAYEQYF. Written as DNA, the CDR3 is TGTGCCAGCAAATCGGGGTCGGCTTACGAGCAGTACTTC.

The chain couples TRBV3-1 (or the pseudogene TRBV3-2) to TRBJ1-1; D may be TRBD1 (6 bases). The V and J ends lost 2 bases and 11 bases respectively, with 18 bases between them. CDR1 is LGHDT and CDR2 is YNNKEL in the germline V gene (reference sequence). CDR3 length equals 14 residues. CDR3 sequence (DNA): TGTGCCAGCAGCCAACAGTCCATCCAGGGGTGGGCTTTCTTT. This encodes CASSQQSIQGWAFF.

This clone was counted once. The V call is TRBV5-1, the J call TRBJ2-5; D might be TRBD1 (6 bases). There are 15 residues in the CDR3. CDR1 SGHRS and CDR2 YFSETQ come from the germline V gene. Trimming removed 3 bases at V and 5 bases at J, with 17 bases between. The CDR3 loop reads CASSSTSGEYETQYF. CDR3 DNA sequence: TGCGCCAGCAGCTCTACTTCAGGGGAATACGAGACCCAGTACTTC.

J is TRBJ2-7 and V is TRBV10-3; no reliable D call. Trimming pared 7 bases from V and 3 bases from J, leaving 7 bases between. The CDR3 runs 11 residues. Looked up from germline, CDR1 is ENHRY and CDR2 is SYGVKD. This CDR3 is CAINGHYEQYF. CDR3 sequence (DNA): TGTGCCATCAATGGCCACTACGAGCAGTACTTC.

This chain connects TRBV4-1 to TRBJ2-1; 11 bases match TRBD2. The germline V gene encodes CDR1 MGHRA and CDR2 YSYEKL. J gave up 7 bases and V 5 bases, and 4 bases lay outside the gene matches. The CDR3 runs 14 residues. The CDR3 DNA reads TGCGCCAGCAGCAGCCGACTAGCGGGGAATGAGCAGTTCTTC. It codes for CASSSRLAGNEQFF.

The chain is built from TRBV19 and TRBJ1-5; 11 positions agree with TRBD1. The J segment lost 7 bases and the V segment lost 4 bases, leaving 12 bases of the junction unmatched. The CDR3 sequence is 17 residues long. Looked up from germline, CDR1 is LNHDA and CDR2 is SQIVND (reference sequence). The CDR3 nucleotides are TGTGCCAGTAGTAGGGGGACCGGACAGGGGGCGATGCAGCCCCAGCATTTT. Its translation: CASSRGTGQGAMQPQHF.

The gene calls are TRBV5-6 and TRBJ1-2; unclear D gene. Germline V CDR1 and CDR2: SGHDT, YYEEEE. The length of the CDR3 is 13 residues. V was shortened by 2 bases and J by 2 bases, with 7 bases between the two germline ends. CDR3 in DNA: TGTGCCAGCAGCTTCACTCGAAACTATGGCTACACCTTC. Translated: CASSFTRNYGYTF.

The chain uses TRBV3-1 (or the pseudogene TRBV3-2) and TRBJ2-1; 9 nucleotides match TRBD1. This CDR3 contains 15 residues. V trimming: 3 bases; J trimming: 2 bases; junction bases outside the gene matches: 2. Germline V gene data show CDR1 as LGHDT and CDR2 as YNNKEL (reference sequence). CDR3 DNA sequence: TGTGCCAGCAGCCATCGACAGGGGGCCTACAATGAGCAGTTCTTC. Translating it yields CASSHRQGAYNEQFF.

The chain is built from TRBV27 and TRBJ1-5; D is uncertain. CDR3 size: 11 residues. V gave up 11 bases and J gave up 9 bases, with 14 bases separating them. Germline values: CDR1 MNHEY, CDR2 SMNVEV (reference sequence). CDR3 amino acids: CAAEDIRPQHF. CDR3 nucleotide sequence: TGTGCCGCCGAGGATATTCGGCCCCAGCATTTT.

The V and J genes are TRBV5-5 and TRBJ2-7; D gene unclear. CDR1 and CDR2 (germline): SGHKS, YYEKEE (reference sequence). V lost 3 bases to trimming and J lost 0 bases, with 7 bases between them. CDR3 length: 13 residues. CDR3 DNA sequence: TGTGCCAGCAGCTCCGTTAGCTCCTACGAGCAGTACTTC. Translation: CASSSVSSYEQYF.

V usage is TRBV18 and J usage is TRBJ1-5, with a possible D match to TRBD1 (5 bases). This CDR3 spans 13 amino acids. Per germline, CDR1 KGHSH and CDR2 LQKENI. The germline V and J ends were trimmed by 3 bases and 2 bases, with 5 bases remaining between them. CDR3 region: CASSPGRNQPQHF. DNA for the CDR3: TGTGCCAGCTCACCGGGGCGCAATCAGCCCCAGCATTTT.

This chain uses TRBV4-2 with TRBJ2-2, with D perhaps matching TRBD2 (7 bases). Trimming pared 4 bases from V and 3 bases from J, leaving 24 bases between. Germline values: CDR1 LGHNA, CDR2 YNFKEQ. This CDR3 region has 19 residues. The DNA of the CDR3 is TGTGCCAGCAGCCCGGCTAATTTGGGGGGGCGTTGGGACACCGGGGAGCTGTTTTTT. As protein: CASSPANLGGRWDTGELFF.

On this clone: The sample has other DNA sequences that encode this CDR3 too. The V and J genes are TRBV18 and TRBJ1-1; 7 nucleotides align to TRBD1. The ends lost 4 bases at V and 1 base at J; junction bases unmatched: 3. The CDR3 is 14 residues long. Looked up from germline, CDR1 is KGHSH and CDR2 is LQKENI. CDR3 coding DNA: TGTGCCAGCTCACGGGACAGAAAGAACACTGAAGCTTTCTTT. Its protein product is CASSRDRKNTEAFF.

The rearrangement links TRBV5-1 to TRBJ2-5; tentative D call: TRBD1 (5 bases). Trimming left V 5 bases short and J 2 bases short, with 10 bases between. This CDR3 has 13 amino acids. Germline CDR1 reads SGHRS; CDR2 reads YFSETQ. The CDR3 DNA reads TGCGCCAGCAGGACAGCTCCTCAAGAGACCCAGTACTTC. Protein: CASRTAPQETQYF.